A single sample gave rise to the 17 T cell receptor beta chains below, sequenced in a study of early T cells in non-severe SARS-CoV-2 infection. TCRdb analysed the 5' RACE reads with MiXCR anew, one entry per CDR3 protein. In the table there are roughly 65,000 distinct CDR3 sequences, roughly a tenth of which are singletons. Specimen: whole blood. Receptors originate from an adult who was a healthcare worker with PCR-confirmed SARS-CoV-2 infection or an uninfected control (not recorded which).

The chain combines TRBV7-8 with TRBJ2-7, with D tentatively TRBD2 (5 bases). The CDR3 is made up of 14 amino acids. V shed 2 bases and J shed 2 bases, with 10 bases lying between them. Germline loops: CDR1 SGHVS, CDR2 FQNEAQ. This CDR3 reads CASSLLSGPYEQYF. The CDR3 region has the DNA TGTGCCAGCAGCTTACTAAGCGGCCCCTACGAGCAGTACTTC.

This clonotype was seen ten or more times. The chain links TRBV28 to TRBJ2-6; D may be TRBD1 (6 bases). CDR1 MDHEN and CDR2 SYDVKM come from the germline V gene. The CDR3 runs to 16 residues. V was trimmed by 6 bases and J by 4 bases, leaving 16 bases between them. The CDR3 is CASRGHPDFGANVLTF. For the CDR3, the DNA is TGTGCCAGCAGGGGACACCCCGACTTCGGGGCCAACGTCCTGACTTTC.

This clonotype was counted at least ten times. The V and J genes are TRBV7-6 and TRBJ2-1; maybe TRBD1 (6 bases). This CDR3 contains 16 residues. In germline, CDR1 is SGHVS, CDR2 FNYEAQ. The V and J ends lost 1 base and 4 bases respectively, with 14 bases between them. Here the CDR3 reads CASSLGQGRGYNEQFF. CDR3 nucleotide sequence: TGTGCCAGCAGCTTAGGGCAGGGGAGAGGGTACAATGAGCAGTTCTTC.

This clonotype was counted at least ten times. CDR3 region: CASSFRRGPTEAFF. The CDR3 DNA follows: TGTGCCAGCAGCTTTCGAAGGGGCCCCACTGAAGCTTTCTTT. This sequence joins TRBV11-1 and TRBJ1-1; weak D call: TRBD1 (5 bases). The length of the CDR3 is 14 residues. V gave up 3 bases and J gave up 4 bases, with 12 bases separating them. The V gene's germline CDR1 is SGHAT and CDR2 FQDESV (reference sequence). Full variable domain (missing parts from reference TRBV11-1 and TRBJ1-1): EAEVAQSPRYKITEKSQAVAFWCDPISGHATLYWYRQILGQGPELLVQFQDESVVDDSQLPKDRFSAERLKGVDSTLKIQPAELGDSAMYLCASSFRRGPTEAFFGQGTRLTVV.

This clonotype was counted ten times or more. This chain joins TRBV5-1 and TRBJ2-7; tentatively, D is TRBD1 (6 bases). The germline V gene encodes CDR1 SGHRS and CDR2 YFSETQ. Trimming stripped 7 bases from V and 1 base from J, with 12 bases between. The CDR3 is made up of 13 amino acids. This chain's CDR3 is CASRRQESYEQYF. The CDR3 DNA reads TGCGCCAGCCGGAGACAGGAGTCCTACGAGCAGTACTTC. Complete variable domain (other parts from reference TRBV5-1 and TRBJ2-7): KAGVTQTPRYLIKTRGQQVTLSCSPISGHRSVSWYQQTPGQGLQFLFEYFSETQRNKGNFPGRFSGRQFSNSRSEMNVSTLELGDSALYLCASRRQESYEQYFGPGTRLTVT.

This clonotype was observed a few times. The genes are TRBV7-2 and TRBJ2-7, with TRBD1 as a possible D gene (6 bases). The CDR3 totals 18 residues. Germline assignment: CDR1 SGHTA and CDR2 FQGNSA. Trimming left V 4 bases short and J 6 bases short, with 28 bases between. The CDR3 nucleotides are TGTGCCAGCAGCTCCCAAATCGTCTCGCAGGGGTGGGCCCGCGAGCAGTACTTC. This translates into CASSSQIVSQGWAREQYF. Full variable domain (outside the CDR3, taken from reference TRBV7-2 and TRBJ2-7): GAGVSQSPSNKVTEKGKDVELRCDPISGHTALYWYRQSLGQGLEFLIYFQGNSAPDKSGLPSDRFSAERTGGSVSTLTIQRTQQEDSAVYLCASSSQIVSQGWAREQYFGPGTRLTVT.

There are a few counts of this clonotype. The chain links TRBV20-1 to TRBJ2-1; 9 positions match TRBD2. Trimming removed 0 bases from V and 7 bases from J; junction bases left unmatched: 10. The CDR3 loop spans 16 amino acids. Germline CDR1 is DFQATT and CDR2 is SNEGSKA (reference sequence). The CDR3 region is CSARDPLAGVMNEQFF. In DNA form, the CDR3 reads TGCAGTGCTAGAGATCCGTTAGCGGGAGTTATGAATGAGCAGTTCTTC.

The rearrangement joins TRBV27 to TRBJ2-1; 8 nucleotides align to TRBD2. The germline V gene encodes CDR1 MNHEY and CDR2 SMNVEV (reference sequence). Germline trimming cut 6 bases from V and 9 bases from J; bases unmatched to any gene: 13. This CDR3 is built from 15 residues. As DNA, the CDR3 is TGTGCCAGCAGCCTCAGCGGGAGCTTACGGGGTGAGCAGTTCTTC. It codes for CASSLSGSLRGEQFF.

This clonotype has only a few counts. This chain joins TRBV6-5 and TRBJ2-4, with 7 nucleotides matching TRBD1. CDR3 size: 14 residues. CDR1 is MNHEY and CDR2 is SVGAGI in the germline V gene. J lost 4 bases, V lost 4 bases, and 4 bases had no gene match. For the CDR3, the DNA is TGTGCCAGCAGTTTAGGGGGCGGGAAAAACATTCAGTACTTC. Residues: CASSLGGGKNIQYF.

V gene TRBV5-4 combines with J gene TRBJ2-7; 12 bases fit TRBD2. The V segment lost 1 base and the J segment 6 bases; nucleotides outside the gene matches: 2. CDR1 SGHNT and CDR2 YYREEE come from the germline V gene (reference sequence). CDR3 length: 14 amino acids. This chain's CDR3 is CASSLWGLAGEQYF. DNA for the CDR3: TGTGCCAGCAGCTTGTGGGGACTAGCGGGCGAGCAGTACTTC.

This clonotype was detected ten times or more. V and J are TRBV7-8 and TRBJ2-1; TRBD1 or TRBD2 may be the D gene (5 bases each). Looked up from germline, CDR1 is SGHVS and CDR2 is FQNEAQ. Trimming shortened V by 4 bases and J by 4 bases, and 17 bases separated the two germline ends. This CDR3 region has 16 residues. Here the CDR3 reads CASSSNTGTLYNEQFF. DNA of the CDR3: TGTGCCAGCAGCTCGAATACCGGGACCTTATACAATGAGCAGTTCTTC.

This clonotype showed up many times. The V gene is TRBV7-8, the J gene TRBJ2-7; D possibly matches TRBD1 or TRBD2 (5 bases each). Between the trimmed V and J ends, which lost 0 bases and 2 bases, there was a span of 11 bases. The CDR3 is 15 residues long. In germline, CDR1 is SGHVS, CDR2 FQNEAQ. The CDR3 region has the DNA TGTGCCAGCAGCTTAGCGAGGGACGGACCCTACGAGCAGTACTTC. It codes for CASSLARDGPYEQYF.

This clonotype has ten or more counts. This chain links TRBV4-2 with TRBJ2-1, with 12 bases aligning to TRBD1. Germline-derived CDR1 and CDR2 are LGHNA and YNFKEQ. The length of the CDR3 is 16 residues. V lost 4 bases, J lost 5 bases, and 6 bases stayed unmatched. CDR3 protein: CASSLNGDRGHNEQFF. CDR3 nucleotide sequence: TGTGCCAGCAGCCTCAACGGGGACAGGGGGCACAATGAGCAGTTCTTC.

This clonotype occurred a few times. As DNA, the CDR3 is TGTGCCACCAGCACCGCCGGGACTATATACAATGAGCAGTTCTTC. This codes for CATSTAGTIYNEQFF. The chain employs TRBV15 and TRBJ2-1; TRBD2 agrees at 7 bases. V lost 4 bases to trimming and J lost 4 bases; unmatched junction nucleotides: 7. Germline CDR1 reads LNHNV; CDR2 reads YYDKDF (reference sequence). The CDR3 is 15 residues long.

The chain carries TRBV7-8 and TRBJ2-6; weak D call: TRBD2 (5 bases). Trimming shortened V by 2 bases and J by 0 bases, and 11 bases separated the two germline ends. The germline V gene has CDR1 SGHVS and CDR2 FQNEAQ. The CDR3 consists of 17 residues. Written as DNA, the CDR3 is TGTGCCAGCAGCTTAACGCGGGTAAACTCTGGGGCCAACGTCCTGACTTTC. Protein sequence: CASSLTRVNSGANVLTF.

The V call is TRBV18, the J call TRBJ2-3; 11 bases align to TRBD1. This CDR3 is built from 14 residues. With V trimmed by 3 bases and J by 5 bases, 1 base remained unmatched. The V gene's germline CDR1 is KGHSH and CDR2 LQKENI. In nucleotides, the CDR3 is TGTGCCAGCTCACCCGGGACAGGGGGAGATACGCAGTATTTT. Translated: CASSPGTGGDTQYF.

This clonotype was counted many times. This chain links TRBV2 with TRBJ1-2; D uncertain. Trimming took off 2 bases at V and 2 bases at J, with 9 bases between the two ends. CDR1 is SNHLY and CDR2 is FYNNEI in the germline V gene. There are 14 residues in the CDR3. Here the CDR3 reads CASSEQVANYGYTF. The CDR3 DNA follows: TGTGCCAGCAGTGAACAGGTGGCAAACTATGGCTACACCTTC.